One and the same sample provided the 2 T cell receptor beta chains below, sequenced in a study of blood T cell repertoires in COVID-19. The repertoire was sequenced with immunoSEQ multiplex PCR; TCRdb's copy has only in-frame clones and lacks some. Of 150,000 to 200,000 clones in the sample, about 91% were seen once. Sequencing was performed on peripheral blood. All receptors come from a woman in her 30s with acute or convalescent COVID-19.

The gene calls are TRBV9 and TRBJ1-1, with TRBD1 as a possible D gene (6 bases). The V gene's germline CDR1 is SGDLS and CDR2 YYNGEE. The germline V and J ends were trimmed by 0 bases and 1 base, with 7 bases remaining between them. This CDR3 contains 14 residues. Here the CDR3 reads CASSVEGQNTEAFF. The DNA for the CDR3 is TGTGCCAGCAGCGTAGAGGGACAGAACACTGAAGCTTTCTTT.

This clone occurred a few times. The rearrangement joins TRBV7-8 to TRBJ1-2; D remains unclear. The CDR3 totals 14 residues. CDR1 is SGHVS and CDR2 is FQNEAQ in the germline V gene. With 6 bases removed from V and 3 bases from J, the gap between germline ends came to 14 bases. CDR3 loop: CASRGVDWDYGYTF. The CDR3, as DNA: TGTGCCAGCAGGGGTGTGGACTGGGACTATGGCTACACCTTC.